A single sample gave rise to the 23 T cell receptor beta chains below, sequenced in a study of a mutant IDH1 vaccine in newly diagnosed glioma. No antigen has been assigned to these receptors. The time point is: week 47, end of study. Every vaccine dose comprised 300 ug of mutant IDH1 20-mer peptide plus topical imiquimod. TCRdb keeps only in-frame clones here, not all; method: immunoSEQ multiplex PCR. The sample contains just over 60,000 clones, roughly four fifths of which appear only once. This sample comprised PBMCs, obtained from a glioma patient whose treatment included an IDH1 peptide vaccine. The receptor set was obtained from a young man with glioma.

CDR3 amino acids: CASSPITGESYGYTF. CDR3 sequence (DNA): TGTGCCAGCAGCCCTATCACAGGAGAGAGCTATGGCTACACCTTC. The genes are TRBV7-6 and TRBJ1-2; possibly TRBD1 for D (5 bases). Germline CDR1 is SGHVS and CDR2 is FNYEAQ. The ends were cut back, 5 bases at V and 4 bases at J, with 17 bases in the middle. The CDR3 extends over 15 amino acids.

CDR3 coding DNA: TGTGCCAGCAGTTACGTCAGGGGGTTTGGGGAGCTGTTTTTT. It yields the protein CASSYVRGFGELFF. The J gene is TRBJ2-2, the V gene TRBV6-5; 7 bases map to TRBD1. CDR3 length equals 14 residues. From germline, CDR1 is MNHEY and CDR2 SVGAGI. The trim removed 2 bases at V and 8 bases at J, leaving 5 bases unmatched.

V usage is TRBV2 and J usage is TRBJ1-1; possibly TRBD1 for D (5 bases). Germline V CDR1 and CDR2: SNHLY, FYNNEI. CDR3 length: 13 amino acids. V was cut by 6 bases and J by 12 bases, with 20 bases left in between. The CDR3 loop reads CASSPPGGSVTFF. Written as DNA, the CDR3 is TGTGCCAGCAGCCCCCCTGGGGGTTCAGTAACTTTCTTT.

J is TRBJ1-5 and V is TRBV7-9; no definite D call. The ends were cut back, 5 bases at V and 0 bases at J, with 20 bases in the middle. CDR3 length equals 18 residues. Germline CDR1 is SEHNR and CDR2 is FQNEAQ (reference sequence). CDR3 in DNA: TGTGCCAGCAGCCCGAATAGCGGCGTCGTGGGTAGCAATCAGCCCCAGCATTTT. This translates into CASSPNSGVVGSNQPQHF. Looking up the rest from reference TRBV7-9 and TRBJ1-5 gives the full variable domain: DTGVSQNPRHKITKRGQNVTFRCDPISEHNRLYWYRQTLGQGPEFLTYFQNEAQLEKSRLLSDRFSAERPKGSFSTLEIQRTEQGDSAMYLCASSPNSGVVGSNQPQHFGDGTRLSIL.

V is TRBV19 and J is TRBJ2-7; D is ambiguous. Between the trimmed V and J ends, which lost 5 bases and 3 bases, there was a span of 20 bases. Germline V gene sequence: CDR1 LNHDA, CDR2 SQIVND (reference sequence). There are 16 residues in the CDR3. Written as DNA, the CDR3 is TGTGCCAGTAGTCAGCCCCTCCGGGCAGGAAACTACGAGCAGTACTTC. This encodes CASSQPLRAGNYEQYF.

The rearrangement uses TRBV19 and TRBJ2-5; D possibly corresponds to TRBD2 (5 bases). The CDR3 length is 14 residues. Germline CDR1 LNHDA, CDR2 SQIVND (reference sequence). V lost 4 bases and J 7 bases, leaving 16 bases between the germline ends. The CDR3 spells CASSTTPQAVTQYF. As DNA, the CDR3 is TGTGCCAGTAGTACCACCCCCCAAGCGGTGACCCAGTACTTC. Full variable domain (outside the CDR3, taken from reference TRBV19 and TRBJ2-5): DGGITQSPKYLFRKEGQNVTLSCEQNLNHDAMYWYRQDPGQGLRLIYYSQIVNDFQKGDIAEGYSVSREKKESFPLTVTSAQKNPTAFYLCASSTTPQAVTQYFGPGTRLLVL.

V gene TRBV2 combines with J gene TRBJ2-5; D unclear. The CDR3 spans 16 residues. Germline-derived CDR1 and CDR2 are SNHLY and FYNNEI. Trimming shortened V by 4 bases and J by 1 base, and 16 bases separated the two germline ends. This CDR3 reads CASSGAQLNIQETQYF. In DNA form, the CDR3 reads TGTGCCAGCAGTGGGGCTCAACTAAACATCCAAGAGACCCAGTACTTC.

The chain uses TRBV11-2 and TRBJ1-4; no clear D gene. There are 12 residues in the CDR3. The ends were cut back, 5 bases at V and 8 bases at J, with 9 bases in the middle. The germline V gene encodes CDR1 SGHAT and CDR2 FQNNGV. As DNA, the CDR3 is TGTGCCAGCAGCCCCCATGGCGAAAAACTGTTTTTT. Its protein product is CASSPHGEKLFF.

The CDR3 is CASSFGQGIRDGYTF. The CDR3 DNA is TGTGCCAGCAGTTTTGGACAGGGCATTAGGGATGGCTACACCTTC. This sequence joins TRBV6-6 and TRBJ1-2, with TRBD1 identical over 8 bases. CDR1 and CDR2 from the germline V gene are MNHNY and SVGAGI (reference sequence). The CDR3 totals 15 residues. J lost 6 bases, V lost 4 bases, and 10 bases had no gene match.

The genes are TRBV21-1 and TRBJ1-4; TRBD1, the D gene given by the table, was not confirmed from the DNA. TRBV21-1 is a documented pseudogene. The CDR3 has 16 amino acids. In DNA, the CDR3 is TGTGCCAGCATGAATATAGACAACACAACTAATGAAAAACTGTTTTTT. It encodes CASMNIDNTTNEKLFF.

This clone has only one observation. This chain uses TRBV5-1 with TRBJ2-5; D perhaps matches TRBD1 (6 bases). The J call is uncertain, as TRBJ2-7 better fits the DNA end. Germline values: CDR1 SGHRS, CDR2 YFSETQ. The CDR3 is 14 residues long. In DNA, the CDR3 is TGCGCCAGCAGCACTCAGGGGCCCGACTACGAGCAGTACTTC. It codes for CASSTQGPDYEQYF.

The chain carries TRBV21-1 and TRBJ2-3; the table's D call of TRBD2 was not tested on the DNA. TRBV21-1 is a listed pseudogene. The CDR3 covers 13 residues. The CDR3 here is CASSMSGTDTQYF. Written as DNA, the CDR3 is TGTGCCTCCTCAATGAGCGGCACAGATACGCAGTATTTT.

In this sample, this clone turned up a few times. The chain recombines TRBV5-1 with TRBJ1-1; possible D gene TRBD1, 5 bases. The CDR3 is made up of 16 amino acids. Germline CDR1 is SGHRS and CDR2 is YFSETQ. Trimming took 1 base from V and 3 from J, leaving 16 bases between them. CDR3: CASSLFIRGGDTEAFF. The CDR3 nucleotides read TGCGCCAGCAGCTTGTTCATTAGGGGTGGAGACACTGAAGCTTTCTTT.

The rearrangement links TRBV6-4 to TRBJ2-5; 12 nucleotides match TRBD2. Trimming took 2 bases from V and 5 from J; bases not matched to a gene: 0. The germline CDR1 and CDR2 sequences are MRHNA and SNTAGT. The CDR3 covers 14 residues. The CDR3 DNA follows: TGTGCCAGCAGTGACGGGACTAGCGGGGAGACCCAGTACTTC. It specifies CASSDGTSGETQYF.

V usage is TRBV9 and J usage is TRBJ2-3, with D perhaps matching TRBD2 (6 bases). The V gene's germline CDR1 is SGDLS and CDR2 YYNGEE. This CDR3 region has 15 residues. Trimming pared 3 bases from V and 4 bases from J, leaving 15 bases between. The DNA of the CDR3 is TGTGCCAGCAGCGCACCCAAAGGCGGGGCAGATACGCAGTATTTT. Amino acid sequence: CASSAPKGGADTQYF. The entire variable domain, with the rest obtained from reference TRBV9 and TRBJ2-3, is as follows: DSGVTQTPKHLITATGQRVTLRCSPRSGDLSVYWYQQSLDQGLQFLIQYYNGEERAKGNILERFSAQQFPDLHSELNLSSLELGDSALYFCASSAPKGGADTQYFGPGTRLTVL.

CDR3 sequence (DNA): TGTGCCAGCAAGGGGTTTTCCTATGGCTACACCTTC. Translation: CASKGFSYGYTF. The rearrangement links TRBV25-1 to TRBJ1-2; D might be TRBD1 (5 bases). CDR1 is MGHDK and CDR2 is SYGVNS in the germline V gene. The CDR3 covers 12 residues. V was pared by 7 bases and J by 4 bases, with 10 bases between.

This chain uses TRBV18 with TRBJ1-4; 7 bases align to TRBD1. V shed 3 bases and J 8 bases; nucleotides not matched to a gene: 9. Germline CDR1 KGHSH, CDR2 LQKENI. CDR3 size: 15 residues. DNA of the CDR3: TGTGCCAGCTCACCCACGGAACAGGGGAGGGAAAAACTGTTTTTT. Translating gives CASSPTEQGREKLFF.

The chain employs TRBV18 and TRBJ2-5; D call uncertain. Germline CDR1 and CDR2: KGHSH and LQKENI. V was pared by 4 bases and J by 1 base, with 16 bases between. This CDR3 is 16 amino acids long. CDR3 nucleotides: TGTGCCAGCTCACTTTGGAGCCATCCGGCCCAAGAGACCCAGTACTTC. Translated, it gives CASSLWSHPAQETQYF. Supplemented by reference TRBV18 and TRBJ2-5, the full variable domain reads NAGVMQNPRHLVRRRGQEARLRCSPMKGHSHVYWYRQLPEEGLKFMVYLQKENIIDESGMPKERFSAEFPKEGPSILRIQQVVRGDSAAYFCASSLWSHPAQETQYFGPGTRLLVL.

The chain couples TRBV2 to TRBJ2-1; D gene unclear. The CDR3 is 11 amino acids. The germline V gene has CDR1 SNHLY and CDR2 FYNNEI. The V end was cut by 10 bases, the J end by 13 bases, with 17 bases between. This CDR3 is CATSMTFSQFF. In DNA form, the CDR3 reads TGTGCCACCTCAATGACCTTTTCCCAGTTCTTC. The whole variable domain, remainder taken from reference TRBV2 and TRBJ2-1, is EPEVTQTPSHQVTQMGQEVILRCVPISNHLYFYWYRQILGQKVEFLVSFYNNEISEKSEIFDDQFSVERPDGSNFTLKIRSTKLEDSAMYFCATSMTFSQFFGPGTRLTVL.

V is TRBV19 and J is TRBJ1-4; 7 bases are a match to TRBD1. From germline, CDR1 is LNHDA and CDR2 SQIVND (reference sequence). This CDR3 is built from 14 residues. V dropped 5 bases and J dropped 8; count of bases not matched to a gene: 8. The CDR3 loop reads CASSPDRLKEKLFF. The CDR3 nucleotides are TGTGCCAGTAGTCCGGACAGGTTGAAAGAAAAACTGTTTTTT.

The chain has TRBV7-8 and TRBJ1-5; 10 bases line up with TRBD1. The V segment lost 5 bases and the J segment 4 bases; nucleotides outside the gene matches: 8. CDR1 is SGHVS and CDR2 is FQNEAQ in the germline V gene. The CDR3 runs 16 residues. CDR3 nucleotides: TGTGCCAGCAGCGTGACAGGGGGCTTGAGAAATCAGCCCCAGCATTTT. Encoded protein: CASSVTGGLRNQPQHF. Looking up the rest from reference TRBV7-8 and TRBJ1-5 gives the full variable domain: GAGVSQSPRYKVAKRGQDVALRCDPISGHVSLFWYQQALGQGPEFLTYFQNEAQLDKSGLPSDRFFAERPEGSVSTLKIQRTQQEDSAVYLCASSVTGGLRNQPQHFGDGTRLSIL.

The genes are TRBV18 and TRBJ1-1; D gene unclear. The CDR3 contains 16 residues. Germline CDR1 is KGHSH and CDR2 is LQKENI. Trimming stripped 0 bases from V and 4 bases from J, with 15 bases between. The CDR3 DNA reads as TGTGCCAGCTCACCACCGGGATTCGGAGCCGGCACTGAAGCTTTCTTT. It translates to CASSPPGFGAGTEAFF.

This CDR3 is CASSLASGLSYEQYF. For the CDR3, the DNA is TGCGCCAGCAGCTTGGCTAGCGGGCTTTCCTACGAGCAGTACTTC. V usage is TRBV5-1 and J usage is TRBJ2-7; 8 nucleotides match TRBD2. CDR1 is SGHRS and CDR2 is YFSETQ in the germline V gene. This CDR3 comprises 15 residues. The V gene end was trimmed by 0 bases and the J gene end by 1 base; junction bases not matched to a gene: 3. The variable domain in full, completed from reference TRBV5-1 and TRBJ2-7, reads KAGVTQTPRYLIKTRGQQVTLSCSPISGHRSVSWYQQTPGQGLQFLFEYFSETQRNKGNFPGRFSGRQFSNSRSEMNVSTLELGDSALYLCASSLASGLSYEQYFGPGTRLTVT.